The 29 T cell receptor beta chains below were found in one sample sequenced in a study of cytomegalovirus exposure and HLA in healthy donors. PCR used 60 Vbeta primers and 13 Jbeta primers. The repertoire was sequenced with immunoSEQ multiplex PCR; TCRdb's copy has only in-frame clones and lacks some. The sample has about 150,000 clones, approximately 80% seen once. The source material was PBMCs. These TCRs come from a woman aged 45 to 65 in good health and CMV-seropositive.

The chain carries TRBV10-3 and TRBJ2-1, with 8 positions matching TRBD2. V dropped 2 bases and J dropped 2; count of bases not matched to a gene: 5. The CDR3 has 16 amino acids. CDR1 is ENHRY and CDR2 is SYGVKD in the germline V gene. Here the CDR3 DNA reads TGTGCCATCAGTGAGGACGGGGGGGCGACCTACAATGAGCAGTTCTTC. This encodes CAISEDGGATYNEQFF.

This clone was detected only once. The V call is TRBV12-5, the J call TRBJ2-7, with unresolved D. The germline V gene has CDR1 LGHNT and CDR2 FRNRAP. V lost 5 bases and J lost 3, with 5 bases in between. This CDR3 has 11 residues. CDR3 nucleotides: TGTGCTAGTGGTACAAACTACGAGCAGTACTTC. Its protein product is CASGTNYEQYF.

This sequence joins TRBV2 and TRBJ2-7; TRBD1 agrees at 8 bases. The CDR3 contains 12 residues. Germline V gene lookup returns CDR1 SNHLY and CDR2 FYNNEI. The ends lost 6 bases at V and 5 bases at J; junction bases unmatched: 3. For the CDR3, the DNA is TGTGCCAGCAGCGACAGGGGCCACGAGCAGTACTTC. Its protein product is CASSDRGHEQYF. Complete variable domain (other parts from reference TRBV2 and TRBJ2-7): EPEVTQTPSHQVTQMGQEVILRCVPISNHLYFYWYRQILGQKVEFLVSFYNNEISEKSEIFDDQFSVERPDGSNFTLKIRSTKLEDSAMYFCASSDRGHEQYFGPGTRLTVT.

J is TRBJ2-1 and V is TRBV6-5; no reliable D call. Germline-derived CDR1 and CDR2 are MNHEY and SVGAGI. CDR3 length equals 14 residues. V lost 6 bases and J 2 bases, leaving 11 bases between the germline ends. CDR3 sequence: CASSQGRTYNEQFF. CDR3 DNA sequence: TGTGCCAGCAGCCAAGGCAGGACCTACAATGAGCAGTTCTTC.

This clone was seen more than once but under ten times. The chain employs TRBV2 and TRBJ1-6; D is possibly TRBD1 (5 bases). V shed 5 bases and J shed 0 bases, with 14 bases lying between them. This CDR3 comprises 17 residues. CDR1 and CDR2 (germline): SNHLY, FYNNEI. CDR3 sequence: CASSYSAGRSYNSPLHF. DNA of the CDR3: TGTGCCAGCAGTTACTCGGCGGGGCGCTCCTATAATTCACCCCTCCACTTT.

This clone occurred once. V is TRBV7-2 and J is TRBJ2-7, with 9 bases lining up with TRBD1. In germline, CDR1 is SGHTA, CDR2 FQGNSA. This CDR3 spans 12 amino acids. V lost 4 bases and J lost 12; bases outside the gene matches: 7. CDR3 loop: CASSYPGTGLYF. The CDR3 nucleotides are TGTGCCAGCAGCTACCCCGGGACAGGGTTGTACTTC.

This sequence joins TRBV7-2 and TRBJ1-1; TRBD1 is a possible D gene (6 bases). Between the trimmed V and J ends, which lost 5 bases and 4 bases, there was a span of 14 bases. This CDR3 region has 14 residues. In germline, CDR1 is SGHTA, CDR2 FQGNSA. CDR3 in DNA: TGTGCCAGCAGCCCGGGACACCGCCCCACTGAAGCTTTCTTT. As protein: CASSPGHRPTEAFF. Variable domain in full (rest from reference TRBV7-2 and TRBJ1-1): GAGVSQSPSNKVTEKGKDVELRCDPISGHTALYWYRQSLGQGLEFLIYFQGNSAPDKSGLPSDRFSAERTGGSVSTLTIQRTQQEDSAVYLCASSPGHRPTEAFFGQGTRLTVV.

This chain links TRBV2 with TRBJ1-2; 7 bases line up with TRBD1. Germline V lookup: CDR1 SNHLY, CDR2 FYNNEI. The CDR3 totals 13 residues. J was trimmed by 7 bases and V by 7 bases; bases with no gene match: 9. Here the CDR3 reads CASNERRTGGYTF. The CDR3 coding sequence is TGTGCCAGCAACGAACGGAGGACAGGTGGCTACACCTTC.

V usage is TRBV27 and J usage is TRBJ2-1; possibly TRBD2 for D (6 bases). The germline V gene encodes CDR1 MNHEY and CDR2 SMNVEV (reference sequence). V was clipped by 7 bases and J by 5 bases, with 18 bases between them. The CDR3 totals 15 residues. In nucleotides, the CDR3 is TGTGCCAGCATCTTAGGGGTCCTAGCGCACAATGAGCAGTTCTTC. Protein product: CASILGVLAHNEQFF.

This chain joins TRBV29-1 and TRBJ1-1; D is possibly TRBD1 (5 bases). Trimming removed 6 bases at V and 6 bases at J, with 17 bases between. Germline loops: CDR1 SQVTM, CDR2 ANQGSEA. The CDR3 sequence is 13 residues long. CDR3: CSVTPQGNAEAFF. CDR3 DNA sequence: TGCAGCGTCACCCCCCAGGGAAACGCTGAAGCTTTCTTT.

CDR3 region: CASSLGGTGYNEQFF. CDR3 sequence (DNA): TGTGCCAGCAGCTTAGGTGGGACAGGTTACAATGAGCAGTTCTTC. The chain combines TRBV11-2 with TRBJ2-1, with 8 positions matching TRBD1. The V gene's germline CDR1 is SGHAT and CDR2 FQNNGV. The CDR3 length is 15 residues. The V gene end was trimmed by 1 base and the J gene end by 4 bases; junction bases not matched to a gene: 3.

The V call is TRBV14, the J call TRBJ2-7; the D gene is possibly TRBD2 (5 bases). V was shortened by 1 base and J by 5 bases, with 9 bases between the two germline ends. The CDR3 contains 13 residues. The germline CDR1 and CDR2 sequences are SGHDN and FVKESK. Written as DNA, the CDR3 is TGTGCCAGCAGCCAAGTCGGGATCCACGAGCAGTACTTC. Amino acid sequence: CASSQVGIHEQYF.

The chain combines TRBV19 with TRBJ1-6; TRBD1 matches at 8 bases. The CDR3 runs to 14 residues. The V and J ends lost 7 bases and 7 bases, in that order; junction bases with no gene match: 6. The germline CDR1 and CDR2 sequences are LNHDA and SQIVND (reference sequence). The CDR3 reads CASTADRGNSPLHF. The CDR3 nucleotides are TGTGCCAGTACCGCCGACAGGGGAAATTCACCCCTCCACTTT. The full variable domain, with the rest looked up from reference TRBV19 and TRBJ1-6, is DGGITQSPKYLFRKEGQNVTLSCEQNLNHDAMYWYRQDPGQGLRLIYYSQIVNDFQKGDIAEGYSVSREKKESFPLTVTSAQKNPTAFYLCASTADRGNSPLHFGNGTRLTVT.

This chain connects TRBV5-4 to TRBJ2-1; tentative D call: TRBD2 (6 bases). V lost 1 base and J 4 bases, leaving 18 bases between the germline ends. Germline V gives CDR1 SGHNT, CDR2 YYREEE (reference sequence). This CDR3 spans 17 amino acids. The CDR3 protein is CASSLQEGMALYNEQFF. CDR3 nucleotides: TGTGCCAGCAGCTTGCAGGAGGGTATGGCCCTTTACAATGAGCAGTTCTTC.

This chain links TRBV7-6 with TRBJ1-1; D perhaps matches TRBD1 (5 bases). This CDR3 comprises 13 residues. In germline, CDR1 is SGHVS, CDR2 FNYEAQ. V lost 5 bases to trimming and J lost 7 bases, with 14 bases between them. The CDR3, as DNA: TGTGCCAGCAGCCCGGCTGACAGCCTTGAAGCTTTCTTT. Its translation is CASSPADSLEAFF.

V is TRBV7-3 and J is TRBJ2-1, with 8 bases identical to TRBD2. The CDR3 has 15 residues. With 4 bases clipped from V and 2 bases from J, the junction kept 4 bases outside the gene matches. Germline loops: CDR1 SGHTA, CDR2 FQGTGA. This CDR3 is CASSSERGPYNEQFF. The CDR3 DNA is TGTGCCAGCAGCTCTGAGCGGGGGCCCTACAATGAGCAGTTCTTC.

The chain uses TRBV7-8 and TRBJ1-5, with D possibly being TRBD1 (5 bases). Looked up from germline, CDR1 is SGHVS and CDR2 is FQNEAQ. V lost 4 bases, J lost 4 bases, and 14 bases lay in between. The CDR3 spans 15 residues. CDR3 DNA sequence: TGTGCCAGCAGCTCTACCGGGGGAATGAATCAGCCCCAGCATTTT. Protein sequence: CASSSTGGMNQPQHF.

The chain combines TRBV20-1 with TRBJ2-5; D unresolved. Deletions cut 6 bases from V and 5 bases from J, with 10 bases between. Germline V lookup: CDR1 DFQATT, CDR2 SNEGSKA (reference sequence). This CDR3 comprises 11 residues. CDR3 in amino acids: CSATPRETQYF. The CDR3 nucleotides are TGCAGTGCCACCCCCCGGGAGACCCAGTACTTC.

V gene TRBV10-3 combines with J gene TRBJ1-4; 7 bases map to TRBD1. The junction had 4 bases not matched to a gene; V was cut back by 5 bases and J by 1 base. CDR3 length equals 15 residues. In germline, CDR1 is ENHRY, CDR2 SYGVKD. The CDR3 reads CAISRDSGTNEKLFF. DNA of the CDR3: TGTGCCATCAGTCGGGACAGCGGAACTAATGAAAAACTGTTTTTT.

This sequence joins TRBV29-1 and TRBJ2-7, with 12 nucleotides matching TRBD2. Trimming removed 6 bases from V and 2 bases from J; junction bases left unmatched: 5. This CDR3 has 14 amino acids. Germline V gene lookup returns CDR1 SQVTM and CDR2 ANQGSEA. As DNA, the CDR3 is TGCAGCGTCCGACTAGCGGGGGTCCCCTACGAGCAGTACTTC. Residues: CSVRLAGVPYEQYF.

This rearrangement joins TRBV6-1 to TRBJ2-4, with a tentative D call TRBD2 (6 bases). The CDR3 is 17 residues long. V was trimmed by 1 base and J by 1 base, leaving 14 bases between them. Germline-derived CDR1 and CDR2 are MNHNS and SASEGT. CDR3 residues: CASSEDGGSWAKNIQYF. The DNA of the CDR3 is TGTGCCAGCAGTGAAGACGGGGGTTCATGGGCCAAAAACATTCAGTACTTC.

V usage is TRBV29-1 and J usage is TRBJ2-2, with D possibly matching TRBD1 (5 bases). This CDR3 spans 13 amino acids. The ends were cut back, 6 bases at V and 2 bases at J, with 10 bases in the middle. The germline CDR1 and CDR2 sequences are SQVTM and ANQGSEA. CDR3 DNA sequence: TGCAGCGTGCCAGGGTACAACACCGGGGAGCTGTTTTTT. It is translated as CSVPGYNTGELFF.

V is TRBV28 and J is TRBJ1-1, with 10 nucleotides matching TRBD1. The CDR3 spans 14 residues. The germline V gene has CDR1 MDHEN and CDR2 SYDVKM. The trim removed 6 bases at V and 7 bases at J, leaving 8 bases unmatched. CDR3 nucleotide sequence: TGTGCCAGCAGGCTTGACAGGGGGCCCAATGAAGCTTTCTTT. Protein product: CASRLDRGPNEAFF.

The CDR3 sequence: CASSPTSAGEAFF. The CDR3 coding sequence is TGTGCCAGCAGCCCTACAAGTGCAGGGGAAGCTTTCTTT. The chain carries TRBV14 and TRBJ1-1; the D gene is possibly TRBD1 (5 bases). The germline V and J ends were trimmed by 4 bases and 8 bases, with 14 bases remaining between them. CDR3 length: 13 residues. Germline values: CDR1 SGHDN, CDR2 FVKESK.

In its sample, this clone was seen a few times. The J gene is TRBJ1-2, the V gene TRBV6-6, with 9 positions matching TRBD1. This CDR3 has 13 residues. The V gene's germline CDR1 is MNHNY and CDR2 SVGAGI (reference sequence). With 5 bases clipped from V and 7 bases from J, the junction kept 5 bases outside the gene matches. The CDR3 loop reads CASSPGQGGGYTF. The CDR3 nucleotides are TGTGCCAGCAGTCCGGGACAGGGAGGTGGCTACACCTTC.

The gene calls are TRBV2 and TRBJ2-1; 7 bases align to TRBD2. CDR3 size: 13 residues. J gave up 2 bases and V 8 bases, and 3 bases lay outside the gene matches. From germline, CDR1 is SNHLY and CDR2 FYNNEI. The CDR3, as DNA: TGTGCCAGCGGGGGACTAACCTACAATGAGCAGTTCTTC. It specifies CASGGLTYNEQFF. Looking up the rest from reference TRBV2 and TRBJ2-1 gives the full variable domain: EPEVTQTPSHQVTQMGQEVILRCVPISNHLYFYWYRQILGQKVEFLVSFYNNEISEKSEIFDDQFSVERPDGSNFTLKIRSTKLEDSAMYFCASGGLTYNEQFFGPGTRLTVL.

V and J are TRBV2 and TRBJ1-4; perhaps TRBD1 as D (5 bases). CDR3 size: 13 residues. Germline CDR1 SNHLY, CDR2 FYNNEI. V lost 9 bases, J lost 0 bases, and 8 bases lay in between. The CDR3 DNA is TGTGCCAGTCAGGGTTCAACTAATGAAAAACTGTTTTTT. Translated, it gives CASQGSTNEKLFF.

On this clone itself: Other DNA sequences in this sample translate to the same CDR3. The V gene is TRBV9, the J gene TRBJ1-3; D remains ambiguous. CDR3 length: 14 residues. CDR1 and CDR2 (germline): SGDLS, YYNGEE. V shed 0 bases and J shed 1 base, with 5 bases lying between them. CDR3 DNA sequence: TGTGCCAGCAGCGTAGCGGGATCTGGAAACACCATATATTTT. This translates into CASSVAGSGNTIYF. Based on the CDR3 plus reference TRBV9 and TRBJ1-3, the full variable domain is DSGVTQTPKHLITATGQRVTLRCSPRSGDLSVYWYQQSLDQGLQFLIQYYNGEERAKGNILERFSAQQFPDLHSELNLSSLELGDSALYFCASSVAGSGNTIYFGEGSWLTVV.

This clone came up a few times. The genes are TRBV29-1 and TRBJ1-1, with a tentative D call TRBD1 (5 bases). V lost 3 bases and J lost 5, with 10 bases in between. CDR3 size: 12 residues. Germline V lookup: CDR1 SQVTM, CDR2 ANQGSEA. CDR3 protein: CSVDARETEAFF. CDR3 in DNA: TGCAGCGTTGATGCCAGGGAAACTGAAGCTTTCTTT.